This T cell receptor beta chain derives from a study of CD8 T cells in ankylosing spondylitis. Study conclusions and caveats: Disease-linked clones were CD8+ and relatively rare in peripheral blood. Past research had described some motif variants in reactive arthritis synovial fluid and blood. The study looked at matched synovial fluid samples from ankylosing spondylitis patients. Disease-linked clones were reported to be significantly enriched there.

This clonotype was observed many times. Antigen: not known. CDR1 is MNHNS and CDR2 is SASEGT in the germline V gene. The V gene end was trimmed by 6 bases and the J gene end by 2 bases; junction bases not matched to a gene: 8. The CDR3 has 17 amino acids. Preparation of TCR beta libraries was done by quantitative 5'-RACE with molecular barcodes. Using its own MiXCR run on the 5' RACE reads, TCRdb lists one record per CDR3 protein. The sample yields about 300,000 distinct CDR3 sequences, 11% seen once. Source material: blood, either unsorted or a sorted T cell fraction (not recorded which). V and J are TRBV6-1 and TRBJ2-3, with 13 bases identical to TRBD2. The clonotype originates from a female donor with ankylosing spondylitis or in good health (not recorded which). In nucleotides, the CDR3 is TGTGCCAGCAGCCCCGGACTAGCGGGGGCCACCACAGATACGCAGTATTTT. Translated, it gives CASSPGLAGATTDTQYF.